One sample yielded the 19 T cell receptor beta chains listed below, sequenced in a study of Tregs in tolerant kidney transplant recipients. Sequenced by immunoSEQ multiplex PCR; TCRdb stores in-frame clones only, minus some. Found here are roughly 120,000 clones, 92% of them singletons; the top ten hold approximately 0.62%. Sequenced material: CD4+ T cells from blood. The receptors come from a human donor in good health.

The rearrangement joins TRBV10-3 to TRBJ1-2; perhaps TRBD1 as D (5 bases). V was pared by 3 bases and J by 3 bases, with 14 bases between. Per germline, CDR1 ENHRY and CDR2 SYGVKD. This CDR3 has 15 amino acids. In nucleotides, the CDR3 is TGTGCCATCAGTGAAGAGGGGCTCGGGGACTATGGCTACACCTTC. It is translated as CAISEEGLGDYGYTF.

The rearrangement links TRBV5-1 to TRBJ2-5; D remains ambiguous. This CDR3 has 14 residues. The V gene's germline CDR1 is SGHRS and CDR2 YFSETQ. Deletions cut 1 base from V and 0 bases from J, with 7 bases between. The CDR3 nucleotides are TGCGCCAGCAGCTTGCAAGTGTACCAAGAGACCCAGTACTTC. Protein sequence: CASSLQVYQETQYF.

The gene calls are TRBV7-6 and TRBJ2-7; D not resolved. The germline gives CDR1 SGHVS, CDR2 FNYEAQ. This CDR3 comprises 15 residues. V lost 2 bases and J lost 0, with 11 bases in between. The CDR3 DNA sequence: TGTGCCAGCAGCTTAATCGCGTACAGCTCCTACGAGCAGTACTTC. Translating it yields CASSLIAYSSYEQYF.

J is TRBJ1-1 and V is TRBV5-1, with 7 bases lining up with TRBD1. The germline CDR1 and CDR2 sequences are SGHRS and YFSETQ. CDR3 length equals 16 residues. V shed 0 bases, J shed 5 bases, and the junction held 10 bases outside the gene matches. The CDR3 DNA is TGCGCCAGCAGCTTGGTAGGTAGGGGGCTGGCGACTGAAGCTTTCTTT. Protein sequence: CASSLVGRGLATEAFF.

The V and J genes are TRBV14 and TRBJ2-7; 10 nucleotides line up with TRBD2. This CDR3 has 17 amino acids. Germline V gene sequence: CDR1 SGHDN, CDR2 FVKESK. V lost 1 base, J lost 2 bases, and 8 bases stayed unmatched. The CDR3 DNA reads TGTGCCAGCAGCCAAGGGAGACTAAGCGGGAGGGCCTACGAGCAGTACTTC. Its protein is CASSQGRLSGRAYEQYF.

The chain couples TRBV5-1 to TRBJ1-4; D is undetermined. The V gene's germline CDR1 is SGHRS and CDR2 YFSETQ. The CDR3 has 17 amino acids. Trimming cost V 5 bases and J 3 bases, with 20 bases left between them. The CDR3 reads CASRAKSRDVPNEKLFF. In DNA, the CDR3 is TGCGCCAGCAGAGCAAAGTCGAGAGACGTACCTAATGAAAAACTGTTTTTT.

V gene TRBV19 combines with J gene TRBJ1-3, with 10 bases fitting TRBD1. Losses at the gene ends were 9 bases for V and 4 bases for J; bases not matched to a gene: 6. The germline V gene encodes CDR1 LNHDA and CDR2 SQIVND (reference sequence). The CDR3 contains 14 residues. The CDR3 DNA reads TGTGCCAGCAGACAGGGGGCGAGCGGAAACACCATATATTTT. Translating it yields CASRQGASGNTIYF.

This sequence joins TRBV5-1 and TRBJ2-3; 7 bases align to TRBD2. The J segment lost 3 bases and the V segment lost 2 bases, leaving 12 bases of the junction unmatched. This CDR3 contains 17 residues. Germline CDR1 reads SGHRS; CDR2 reads YFSETQ. CDR3 DNA sequence: TGCGCCAGCAGCTTCGGGGGAGGGAATATGGAAACAGATACGCAGTATTTT. This translates into CASSFGGGNMETDTQYF. Together with reference TRBV5-1 and TRBJ2-3, the CDR3 gives the full variable domain: KAGVTQTPRYLIKTRGQQVTLSCSPISGHRSVSWYQQTPGQGLQFLFEYFSETQRNKGNFPGRFSGRQFSNSRSEMNVSTLELGDSALYLCASSFGGGNMETDTQYFGPGTRLTVL.

The chain couples TRBV9 to TRBJ2-3, with a possible D match to TRBD2 (7 bases). Germline CDR1 and CDR2: SGDLS and YYNGEE. Trimming cost V 1 base and J 5 bases, with 17 bases left between them. This CDR3 is 16 amino acids long. The CDR3 reads CASSVSPGGRVDTQYF. CDR3 coding DNA: TGTGCCAGCAGCGTATCCCCCGGGGGGCGGGTAGATACGCAGTATTTT.

This clone is a singleton in its sample. This chain uses TRBV19 with TRBJ2-1, with 7 bases fitting TRBD1. V shed 4 bases and J 0 bases; nucleotides not matched to a gene: 6. Germline-derived CDR1 and CDR2 are LNHDA and SQIVND (reference sequence). The CDR3 loop spans 16 amino acids. The CDR3 DNA is TGTGCCAGTAGTAGCCGTCCAGGGGGCTCCTACAATGAGCAGTTCTTC. This translates into CASSSRPGGSYNEQFF. The entire variable domain, with the rest obtained from reference TRBV19 and TRBJ2-1, is as follows: DGGITQSPKYLFRKEGQNVTLSCEQNLNHDAMYWYRQDPGQGLRLIYYSQIVNDFQKGDIAEGYSVSREKKESFPLTVTSAQKNPTAFYLCASSSRPGGSYNEQFFGPGTRLTVL.

This sequence joins TRBV12-1 and TRBJ2-7; the table names TRBD1, a call not compared with the DNA. TRBV12-1 is a pseudogene segment. There are 18 residues in the CDR3. The CDR3 sequence: CASSFLAFLRHPQCQQYF. The DNA of the CDR3 is TGTGCCAGCAGCTTTTTGGCTTTTTTGCGACACCCTCAGTGTCAGCAGTACTTC.

The rearrangement links TRBV7-9 to TRBJ1-6; D is ambiguous. The germline gives CDR1 SEHNR, CDR2 FQNEAQ (reference sequence). The CDR3 is 14 residues long. Deletions cut 4 bases from V and 5 bases from J, with 9 bases between. The CDR3 protein is CASSYTSNNSPLHF. The CDR3 DNA reads as TGTGCCAGCAGCTATACATCCAATAATTCACCCCTCCACTTT.

The chain carries TRBV11-3 and TRBJ2-7; 10 bases are a match to TRBD2. The CDR3 consists of 15 residues. The trim removed 5 bases at V and 9 bases at J, leaving 13 bases unmatched. The germline CDR1 and CDR2 sequences are SGHNT and YENEEA. The CDR3 region has the DNA TGTGCCAGCAGCCACGGGACTAGCGTATACGAGCGGCAGTACTTC. Translation: CASSHGTSVYERQYF. The entire variable domain, with the rest obtained from reference TRBV11-3 and TRBJ2-7, is as follows: EAGVVQSPRYKIIEKKQPVAFWCNPISGHNTLYWYLQNLGQGPELLIRYENEEAVDDSQLPKDRFSAERLKGVDSTLKIQPAELGDSAVYLCASSHGTSVYERQYFGPGTRLTVT.

The chain links TRBV4-1 to TRBJ2-5; TRBD2 aligns across 11 bases. Germline V CDR1 and CDR2: MGHRA, YSYEKL. The length of the CDR3 is 18 residues. After removal of 1 base from V and 3 bases from J, the junction contained 10 bases not matched to a gene. The CDR3 nucleotides are TGCGCCAGCAGCCAAGCAGAGGGTAGCGGGGGGGCAGAAGAGACCCAGTACTTC. Translating it yields CASSQAEGSGGAEETQYF.

The chain has TRBV6-1 and TRBJ2-5; D perhaps matches TRBD1 (5 bases). CDR1 and CDR2 from the germline V gene are MNHNS and SASEGT. This CDR3 contains 13 residues. Trimming removed 5 bases at V and 4 bases at J, with 11 bases between. CDR3 coding DNA: TGTGCCAGCAGTAGGGTTCAGGGAGAGACCCAGTACTTC. This codes for CASSRVQGETQYF.

The genes are TRBV18 and TRBJ2-7; 8 nucleotides line up with TRBD1. V shed 4 bases and J 8 bases; nucleotides not matched to a gene: 13. Germline-derived CDR1 and CDR2 are KGHSH and LQKENI. This CDR3 has 15 amino acids. The CDR3 loop reads CASSLGQGGGRQQYF. CDR3 in DNA: TGTGCCAGCTCACTAGGACAGGGAGGAGGCCGCCAGCAGTACTTC. Full variable domain (remainder filled in from reference TRBV18 and TRBJ2-7): NAGVMQNPRHLVRRRGQEARLRCSPMKGHSHVYWYRQLPEEGLKFMVYLQKENIIDESGMPKERFSAEFPKEGPSILRIQQVVRGDSAAYFCASSLGQGGGRQQYFGPGTRLTVT.

The chain couples TRBV23-1 to TRBJ1-1, with TRBD1 identical over 7 bases. TRBV23-1 is given ORF status, its function remaining uncertain. After removal of 5 bases from V and 2 bases from J, the junction contained 11 bases not matched to a gene. The CDR3 is 16 residues long. This chain's CDR3 is CASSSCLTGSNTEAFF. CDR3 nucleotide sequence: TGCGCCAGCAGTTCTTGTCTGACAGGGAGTAACACTGAAGCTTTCTTT.

The CDR3 nucleotides read TGCGCCAGCAGCTTGAACTCCGGGACAGGCTCCTACGAGCAGTACTTC. Protein sequence: CASSLNSGTGSYEQYF. V usage is TRBV5-1 and J usage is TRBJ2-7, with 8 bases that match TRBD1. Trimming took 1 base from V and 0 from J; bases not matched to a gene: 6. Per the germline V gene, CDR1 is SGHRS and CDR2 is YFSETQ. This CDR3 has 16 residues. Full variable domain (outside the CDR3, taken from reference TRBV5-1 and TRBJ2-7): KAGVTQTPRYLIKTRGQQVTLSCSPISGHRSVSWYQQTPGQGLQFLFEYFSETQRNKGNFPGRFSGRQFSNSRSEMNVSTLELGDSALYLCASSLNSGTGSYEQYFGPGTRLTVT.

The chain employs TRBV5-1 and TRBJ2-7, with D hard to call. Between the trimmed V and J ends, which lost 2 bases and 2 bases, there was a span of 14 bases. The CDR3 is made up of 15 amino acids. Germline values: CDR1 SGHRS, CDR2 YFSETQ. The CDR3 loop reads CASSLQSGSPYEQYF. The CDR3 DNA reads TGCGCCAGCAGCTTACAATCCGGATCACCCTACGAGCAGTACTTC.